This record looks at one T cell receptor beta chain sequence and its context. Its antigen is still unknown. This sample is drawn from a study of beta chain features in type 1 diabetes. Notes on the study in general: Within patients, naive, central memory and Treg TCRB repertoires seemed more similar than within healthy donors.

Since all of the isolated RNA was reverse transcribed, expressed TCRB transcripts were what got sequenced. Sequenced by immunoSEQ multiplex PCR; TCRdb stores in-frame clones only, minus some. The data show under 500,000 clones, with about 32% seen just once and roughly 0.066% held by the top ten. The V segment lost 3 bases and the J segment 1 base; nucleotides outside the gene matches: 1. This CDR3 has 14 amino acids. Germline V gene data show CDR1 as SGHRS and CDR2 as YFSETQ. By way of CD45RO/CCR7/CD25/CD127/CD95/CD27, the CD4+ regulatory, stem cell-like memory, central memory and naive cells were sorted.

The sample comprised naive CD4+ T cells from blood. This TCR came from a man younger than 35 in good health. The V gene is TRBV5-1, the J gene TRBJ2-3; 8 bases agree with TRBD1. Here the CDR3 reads CASSSTGGTDTQYF. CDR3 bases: TGCGCCAGCAGCTCGACAGGGGGCACAGATACGCAGTATTTT.